This passage covers 17 T cell receptor beta chains from one sample sequenced in a study of cytomegalovirus exposure and HLA in healthy donors. A multiplex PCR was run with 60 Vbeta primers and 13 Jbeta primers. Sequencing was performed with immunoSEQ multiplex PCR; in TCRdb, only in-frame clones are kept and a portion is missing. The table records roughly 180,000 clones, 85% of them present only once. Input material: PBMCs. These receptors came from a boy aged 2 to 10 in good health and CMV-seronegative.

This chain joins TRBV28 and TRBJ2-3; D is perhaps TRBD2 (5 bases). The V and J ends lost 10 bases and 7 bases respectively, with 9 bases between them. Germline loops: CDR1 MDHEN, CDR2 SYDVKM. The CDR3 length is 10 residues. The CDR3 sequence: CATLGNTQYF. The DNA of the CDR3 is TGTGCCACCCTCGGGAATACGCAGTATTTT.

This chain links TRBV6-5 with TRBJ2-2, with 9 bases identical to TRBD1. Per the germline V gene, CDR1 is MNHEY and CDR2 is SVGAGI. The CDR3 loop spans 15 amino acids. V lost 1 base to trimming and J lost 6 bases; unmatched junction nucleotides: 3. The DNA of the CDR3 is TGTGCCAGCAGTTACTGGGACAGGGTGGCCGGGGAGCTGTTTTTT. Amino acids: CASSYWDRVAGELFF.

This clone was seen only a few times. This chain links TRBV29-1 with TRBJ1-1; TRBD1 matches 7 bases. The CDR3 spans 14 residues. CDR1 and CDR2 from the germline V gene are SQVTM and ANQGSEA. V shed 7 bases, J shed 3 bases, and the junction held 11 bases outside the gene matches. The CDR3 loop is CSAKARGKDTEAFF. As DNA, the CDR3 is TGCAGCGCAAAGGCCAGGGGGAAGGACACTGAAGCTTTCTTT.

This clone was seen only once. The CDR3 sequence is CASRGGAGVYEQYV. The CDR3 nucleotides read TGTGCCAGCAGAGGGGGGGCTGGAGTCTACGAGCAGTACGTC. This chain links TRBV27 with TRBJ2-7, with D tentatively TRBD2 (7 bases). The germline V gene encodes CDR1 MNHEY and CDR2 SMNVEV (reference sequence). This CDR3 has 14 residues. The V gene lost 6 bases and the J gene lost 3 bases, with 15 bases spanning the gap.

The count of this clone is one. The chain joins TRBV11-1 to TRBJ2-1, with TRBD2 matching over 11 bases. The length of the CDR3 is 15 residues. From germline, CDR1 is SGHAT and CDR2 FQDESV (reference sequence). After removal of 5 bases from V and 6 bases from J, the junction contained 6 bases not matched to a gene. This chain's CDR3 is CASSRTSGSVNEQFF. The DNA of the CDR3 is TGTGCCAGCAGCCGGACTAGCGGGTCAGTCAATGAGCAGTTCTTC.

This clone was found once. The rearrangement joins TRBV28 to TRBJ2-2, with 9 positions matching TRBD1. V lost 5 bases to trimming and J lost 7 bases; unmatched junction nucleotides: 8. Looked up from germline, CDR1 is MDHEN and CDR2 is SYDVKM. This CDR3 is built from 15 residues. CDR3 residues: CASSRPGTGYGELFF. CDR3 nucleotides: TGTGCCAGCAGTCGTCCCGGGACAGGGTACGGGGAGCTGTTTTTT.

The rearrangement uses TRBV19 and TRBJ1-6; D uncertain. V was shortened by 3 bases and J by 3 bases, with 9 bases between the two germline ends. CDR3 length: 15 amino acids. Germline loops: CDR1 LNHDA, CDR2 SQIVND (reference sequence). CDR3 DNA sequence: TGTGCCAGTAGTATCCGGGCGGGCTATAATTCACCCCTCCACTTT. This sequence encodes CASSIRAGYNSPLHF.

The chain has TRBV5-6 and TRBJ1-3; perhaps TRBD1 as D (6 bases). The V gene's germline CDR1 is SGHDT and CDR2 YYEEEE. This CDR3 has 15 residues. V shed 1 base and J shed 0 bases, with 8 bases lying between them. The CDR3 sequence: CASSLTGFSGNTIYF. For the CDR3, the DNA is TGTGCCAGCAGCTTGACAGGGTTCTCTGGAAACACCATATATTTT.

The chain links TRBV5-1 to TRBJ1-1; possibly TRBD1 for D (5 bases). Germline V gene data show CDR1 as SGHRS and CDR2 as YFSETQ. V shed 4 bases and J shed 6 bases, with 16 bases lying between them. The CDR3 is 14 amino acids. The CDR3 DNA reads TGCGCCAGCAGCCGGGACTCCTCGGGCCCTGAAGCTTTCTTT. It specifies CASSRDSSGPEAFF.

V usage is TRBV18 and J usage is TRBJ1-2; TRBD1 aligns across 7 bases. CDR1 and CDR2 from the germline V gene are KGHSH and LQKENI. There are 15 residues in the CDR3. The ends lost 2 bases at V and 6 bases at J; junction bases unmatched: 9. CDR3 region: CASSPKTRDSNGYTF. CDR3 DNA: TGTGCCAGCTCACCAAAAACTCGGGACAGTAATGGCTACACCTTC.

The chain combines TRBV10-2 with TRBJ1-2, with D perhaps TRBD1 (6 bases). The CDR3 spans 15 residues. Germline V gives CDR1 WSHSY, CDR2 SAAADI. V lost 4 bases to trimming and J lost 4 bases, with 16 bases between them. The CDR3 loop reads CASSGMTGGLYGYTF. The DNA for the CDR3 is TGCGCCAGCAGTGGCATGACGGGGGGCCTCTATGGCTACACCTTC.

This clone is a singleton in its sample. V and J are TRBV9 and TRBJ2-5, with a possible D match to TRBD1 (6 bases). Germline-derived CDR1 and CDR2 are SGDLS and YYNGEE. V gave up 3 bases and J gave up 4 bases, with 13 bases separating them. This CDR3 has 14 residues. In DNA, the CDR3 is TGTGCCAGCAGCGCCTATGACAGGATAGAGACCCAGTACTTC. Translated, it gives CASSAYDRIETQYF.

V and J are TRBV9 and TRBJ2-5, with D possibly TRBD2 on 6 matching bases. Germline V gene lookup returns CDR1 SGDLS and CDR2 YYNGEE. Trimming removed 4 bases from V and 5 bases from J, with 21 bases in between. The CDR3 sequence is 16 residues long. The CDR3 nucleotides are TGTGCCAGCAGCCCCCAGTCAGCTGGCGGGGTGGAGACCCAGTACTTC. Residues: CASSPQSAGGVETQYF. Looking up the rest from reference TRBV9 and TRBJ2-5 gives the full variable domain: DSGVTQTPKHLITATGQRVTLRCSPRSGDLSVYWYQQSLDQGLQFLIQYYNGEERAKGNILERFSAQQFPDLHSELNLSSLELGDSALYFCASSPQSAGGVETQYFGPGTRLLVL.

J is TRBJ1-2 and V is TRBV19; TRBD1 aligns across 7 bases. V lost 5 bases and J lost 8; bases outside the gene matches: 17. This CDR3 spans 16 amino acids. Germline CDR1 and CDR2: LNHDA and SQIVND (reference sequence). The CDR3 region has the DNA TGTGCCAGTAGTCTCTACCTCCTACAGGGGTATTACGGCTACACCTTC. It is translated as CASSLYLLQGYYGYTF.

This chain links TRBV19 with TRBJ1-1, with 8 nucleotides matching TRBD1. Unmatched junction bases numbered 8, after V lost 3 bases and J lost 5 bases. Germline CDR1 and CDR2: LNHDA and SQIVND (reference sequence). This CDR3 has 15 residues. The CDR3 DNA follows: TGTGCCAGTAGTATTCGGGCAGGGGGCTTGACTGAAGCTTTCTTT. This codes for CASSIRAGGLTEAFF.

The V and J genes are TRBV2 and TRBJ1-1; D call uncertain. Per germline, CDR1 SNHLY and CDR2 FYNNEI. Trimming stripped 9 bases from V and 4 bases from J, with 9 bases between. This CDR3 spans 11 amino acids. The CDR3 region is CARSRGTEAFF. CDR3 DNA: TGTGCCAGGAGCCGGGGCACTGAAGCTTTCTTT.

CDR3 protein: CASSSGLAEVNEQFF. As DNA, the CDR3 is TGTGCCAGTAGTAGCGGACTAGCGGAGGTCAATGAGCAGTTCTTC. The rearrangement uses TRBV19 and TRBJ2-1; 10 nucleotides line up with TRBD2. Per the germline V gene, CDR1 is LNHDA and CDR2 is SQIVND (reference sequence). V trimming: 4 bases; J trimming: 6 bases; junction bases outside the gene matches: 6. CDR3 length: 15 residues.